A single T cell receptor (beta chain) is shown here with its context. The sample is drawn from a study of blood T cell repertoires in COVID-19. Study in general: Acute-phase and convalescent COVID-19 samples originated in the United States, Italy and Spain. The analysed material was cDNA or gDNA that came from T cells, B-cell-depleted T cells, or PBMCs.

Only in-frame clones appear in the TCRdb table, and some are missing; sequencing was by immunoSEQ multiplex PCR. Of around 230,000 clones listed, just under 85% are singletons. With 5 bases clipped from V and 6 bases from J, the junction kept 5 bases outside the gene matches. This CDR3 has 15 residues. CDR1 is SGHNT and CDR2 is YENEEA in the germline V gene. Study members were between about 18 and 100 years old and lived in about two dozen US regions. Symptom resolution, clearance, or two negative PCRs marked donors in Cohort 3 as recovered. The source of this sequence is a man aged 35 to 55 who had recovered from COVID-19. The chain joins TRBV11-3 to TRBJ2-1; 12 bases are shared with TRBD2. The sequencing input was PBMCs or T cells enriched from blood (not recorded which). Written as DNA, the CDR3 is TGTGCCAGCAGCCAACTAGCGGGAGGCATCAATGAGCAGTTCTTC. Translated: CASSQLAGGINEQFF.